The 5 T cell receptor beta chains below all came from one sample that was sequenced in a study of cytomegalovirus exposure and HLA in healthy donors. Assay used: immunoSEQ multiplex PCR; TCRdb lists only in-frame clones, some missing. The sample comprises 160,000 or so clones, around 81% of which are singletons, and 2% to 2.5% rests with the top ten. The source material was PBMCs. The receptors were gathered from a man between 25 and 39 years old in good health and CMV-seropositive.

The V call is TRBV9, the J call TRBJ1-2; TRBD1 matches 7 bases. CDR3 length equals 15 residues. V lost 3 bases to trimming and J lost 4 bases; unmatched junction nucleotides: 9. Germline CDR1 reads SGDLS; CDR2 reads YYNGEE. In DNA form, the CDR3 reads TGTGCCAGCAGCGATGAGGGGGCTAACGGCTATGGCTACACCTTC. It encodes CASSDEGANGYGYTF. The complete variable domain, with remaining parts taken from reference TRBV9 and TRBJ1-2, reads DSGVTQTPKHLITATGQRVTLRCSPRSGDLSVYWYQQSLDQGLQFLIQYYNGEERAKGNILERFSAQQFPDLHSELNLSSLELGDSALYFCASSDEGANGYGYTFGSGTRLTVV.

V and J are TRBV5-1 and TRBJ2-7, with D tentatively TRBD2 (6 bases). Germline V gene data show CDR1 as SGHRS and CDR2 as YFSETQ. The CDR3 extends over 13 amino acids. V gave up 4 bases and J gave up 5 bases, with 13 bases separating them. As DNA, the CDR3 is TGCGCCAGCAGCAAGGGGTGGGGGGACGAGCAGTACTTC. It yields the protein CASSKGWGDEQYF.

The chain has TRBV7-9 and TRBJ1-1; a possible D gene is TRBD1 (6 bases). This CDR3 is 11 amino acids long. Germline V gives CDR1 SEHNR, CDR2 FQNEAQ (reference sequence). Here the CDR3 reads CVELWGRGAFF. The CDR3, as DNA: TGTGTCGAGCTTTGGGGGCGAGGAGCTTTCTTT.

This clone was picked up a small number of times. The rearrangement links TRBV10-3 to TRBJ1-1; 10 bases align to TRBD1. Trimming at V came to 7 bases and at J to 3 bases, leaving 2 bases not matched to a gene. Germline V gene data show CDR1 as ENHRY and CDR2 as SYGVKD. This CDR3 has 13 residues. The CDR3 protein is CAITGTGDTEAFF. In nucleotides, the CDR3 is TGTGCCATCACCGGGACAGGGGACACTGAAGCTTTCTTT.

The V and J genes are TRBV5-1 and TRBJ2-3; D possibly corresponds to TRBD2 (5 bases). The V and J ends lost 3 bases and 2 bases respectively, with 13 bases between them. This CDR3 contains 15 residues. Germline values: CDR1 SGHRS, CDR2 YFSETQ. For the CDR3, the DNA is TGCGCCAGCAGCTCGACCGGGGTTACCACAGATACGCAGTATTTT. Translation: CASSSTGVTTDTQYF.